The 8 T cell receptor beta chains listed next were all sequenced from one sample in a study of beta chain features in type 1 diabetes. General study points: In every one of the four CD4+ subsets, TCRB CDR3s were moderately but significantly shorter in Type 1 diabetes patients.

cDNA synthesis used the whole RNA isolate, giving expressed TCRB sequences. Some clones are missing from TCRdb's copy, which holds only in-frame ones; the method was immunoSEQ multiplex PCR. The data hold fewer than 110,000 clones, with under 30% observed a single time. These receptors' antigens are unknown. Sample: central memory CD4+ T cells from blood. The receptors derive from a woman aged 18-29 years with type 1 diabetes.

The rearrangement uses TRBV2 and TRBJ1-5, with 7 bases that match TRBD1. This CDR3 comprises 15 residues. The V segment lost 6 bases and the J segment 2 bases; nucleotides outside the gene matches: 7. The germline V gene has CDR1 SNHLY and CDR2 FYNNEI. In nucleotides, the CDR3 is TGTGCCAGCAGGATAGGGACAGTGGGCAATCAGCCCCAGCATTTT. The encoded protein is CASRIGTVGNQPQHF.

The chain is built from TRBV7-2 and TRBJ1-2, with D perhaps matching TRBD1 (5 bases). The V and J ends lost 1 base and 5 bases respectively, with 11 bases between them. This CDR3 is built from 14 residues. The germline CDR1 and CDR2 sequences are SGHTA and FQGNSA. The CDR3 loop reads CASSLGGVDYGYTF. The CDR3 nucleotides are TGTGCCAGCAGCTTAGGGGGGGTTGATTATGGCTACACCTTC. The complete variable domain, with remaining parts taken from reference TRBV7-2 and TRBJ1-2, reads GAGVSQSPSNKVTEKGKDVELRCDPISGHTALYWYRQSLGQGLEFLIYFQGNSAPDKSGLPSDRFSAERTGGSVSTLTIQRTQQEDSAVYLCASSLGGVDYGYTFGSGTRLTVV.

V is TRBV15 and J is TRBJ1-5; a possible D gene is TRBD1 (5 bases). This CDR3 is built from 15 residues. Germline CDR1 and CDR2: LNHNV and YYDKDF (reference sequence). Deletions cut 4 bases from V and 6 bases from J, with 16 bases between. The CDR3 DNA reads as TGTGCCACCAGCATAGTGGGGGGTGAATCTCAGCCCCAGCATTTT. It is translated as CATSIVGGESQPQHF. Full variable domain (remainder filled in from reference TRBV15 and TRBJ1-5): DAMVIQNPRYQVTQFGKPVTLSCSQTLNHNVMYWYQQKSSQAPKLLFHYYDKDFNNEADTPDNFQSRRPNTSFCFLDIRSPGLGDTAMYLCATSIVGGESQPQHFGDGTRLSIL.

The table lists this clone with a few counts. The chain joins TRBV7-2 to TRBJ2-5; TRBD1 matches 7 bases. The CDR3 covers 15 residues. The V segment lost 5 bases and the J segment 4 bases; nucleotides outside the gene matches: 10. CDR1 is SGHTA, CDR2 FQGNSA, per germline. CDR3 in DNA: TGTGCCAGCAGCGCCCGACAGGGATTGGTAGAGACCCAGTACTTC. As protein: CASSARQGLVETQYF.

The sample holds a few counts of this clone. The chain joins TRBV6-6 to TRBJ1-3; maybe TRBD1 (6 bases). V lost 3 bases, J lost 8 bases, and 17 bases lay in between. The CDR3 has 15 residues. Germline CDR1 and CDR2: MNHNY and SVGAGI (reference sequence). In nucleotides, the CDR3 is TGTGCCAGCAGTTATGGGGCATCCTCAGGGGACACCATATATTTT. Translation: CASSYGASSGDTIYF.

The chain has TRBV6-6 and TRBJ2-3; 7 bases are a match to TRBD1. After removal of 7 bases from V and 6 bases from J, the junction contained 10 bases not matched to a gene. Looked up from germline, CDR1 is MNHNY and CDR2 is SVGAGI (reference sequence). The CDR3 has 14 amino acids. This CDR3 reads CASTRPGTADTQYF. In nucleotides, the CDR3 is TGTGCCAGCACCCGACCCGGGACAGCCGATACGCAGTATTTT.

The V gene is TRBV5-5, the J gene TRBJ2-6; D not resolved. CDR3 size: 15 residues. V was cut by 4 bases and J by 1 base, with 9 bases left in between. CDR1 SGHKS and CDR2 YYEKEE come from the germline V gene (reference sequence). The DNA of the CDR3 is TGTGCCAGCAGCCCCTATCGGTCTGGGGCCAACGTCCTGACTTTC. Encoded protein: CASSPYRSGANVLTF.

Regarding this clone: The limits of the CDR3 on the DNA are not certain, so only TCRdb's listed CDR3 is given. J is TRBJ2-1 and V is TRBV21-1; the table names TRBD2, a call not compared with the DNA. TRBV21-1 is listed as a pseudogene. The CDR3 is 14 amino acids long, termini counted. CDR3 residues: CASSKVGGGNEQFF.